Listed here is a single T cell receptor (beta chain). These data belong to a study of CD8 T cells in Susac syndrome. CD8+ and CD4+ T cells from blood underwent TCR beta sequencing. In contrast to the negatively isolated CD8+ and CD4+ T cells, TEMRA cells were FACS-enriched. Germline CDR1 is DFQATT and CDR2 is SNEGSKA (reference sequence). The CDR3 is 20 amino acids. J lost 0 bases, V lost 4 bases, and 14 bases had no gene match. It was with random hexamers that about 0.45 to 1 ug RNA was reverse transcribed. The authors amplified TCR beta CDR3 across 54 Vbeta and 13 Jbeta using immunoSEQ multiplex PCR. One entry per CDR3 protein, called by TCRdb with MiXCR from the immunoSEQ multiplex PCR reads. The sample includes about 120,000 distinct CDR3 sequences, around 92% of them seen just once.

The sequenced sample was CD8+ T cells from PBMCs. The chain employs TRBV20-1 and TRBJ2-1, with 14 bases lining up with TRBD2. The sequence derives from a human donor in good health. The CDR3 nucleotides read TGCAGTGCTAACCGAGAACCCGGGACTAGCGGGAGAAGCTCCTACAATGAGCAGTTCTTC. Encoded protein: CSANREPGTSGRSSYNEQFF.